This T cell receptor beta chain was profiled in a study of long-term antiretroviral therapy in people with HIV. About this clone itself: Antigen: not known.

This CDR3 has 12 residues. Germline CDR1 reads MNHEY; CDR2 reads SVGAGI. Trimming removed 11 bases from V and 2 bases from J, with 12 bases in between. Study-wide findings and caveats: Repertoires from HIV showed CDR3 length ranges narrower than those of controls. Transplant-donor-level diversity was not reached after ART, though diversity increased.

With survey level as its setting, the immunoSEQ assay was v3.0. TCRdb's table, derived via immunoSEQ multiplex PCR, lists solely in-frame clones and lacks some. The sample yields some 20,000 clones, more than 75% seen once. This TCR derives from a man younger than 45 with HIV. The material sequenced was unsorted PBMCs, taken almost 6 years after starting antiretroviral therapy. The chain carries TRBV6-5 and TRBJ2-5; perhaps D is TRBD1 or TRBD2 (6 bases each). The CDR3 bases are TGTGCCCTCAAGGGGGGTCAAGAGACCCAGTACTTC. Its protein product is CALKGGQETQYF.